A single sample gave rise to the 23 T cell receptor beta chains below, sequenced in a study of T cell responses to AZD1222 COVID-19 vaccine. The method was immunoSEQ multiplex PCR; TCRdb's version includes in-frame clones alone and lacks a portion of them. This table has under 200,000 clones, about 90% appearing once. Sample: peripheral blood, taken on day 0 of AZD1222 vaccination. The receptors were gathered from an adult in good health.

For the CDR3, the DNA is TGTGCCAGTAGAACTCACTCGGGTCAGCCTGCTGGAAACACCATATATTTT. It encodes CASRTHSGQPAGNTIYF. V is TRBV19 and J is TRBJ1-3; no definite D call. The CDR3 consists of 17 residues. V was shortened by 6 bases and J by 2 bases, with 20 bases between the two germline ends. Germline assignment: CDR1 LNHDA and CDR2 SQIVND (reference sequence).

The CDR3 bases are TGTGCCAGCAGCTTGCCCCCAGCCTGGTATACCTTC. It encodes CASSLPPAWYTF. The rearrangement joins TRBV5-5 to TRBJ1-2; D ambiguous. This CDR3 spans 12 amino acids. CDR1 is SGHKS, CDR2 YYEKEE, per germline (reference sequence). V lost 1 base and J 14 bases, leaving 15 bases between the germline ends.

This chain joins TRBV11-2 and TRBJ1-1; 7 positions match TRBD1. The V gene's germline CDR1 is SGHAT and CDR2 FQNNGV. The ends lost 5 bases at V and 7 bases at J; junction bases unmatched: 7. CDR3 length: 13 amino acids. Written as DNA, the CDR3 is TGTGCCAGCAGCATGACAGGGAGGTTTGAAGCTTTCTTT. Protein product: CASSMTGRFEAFF.

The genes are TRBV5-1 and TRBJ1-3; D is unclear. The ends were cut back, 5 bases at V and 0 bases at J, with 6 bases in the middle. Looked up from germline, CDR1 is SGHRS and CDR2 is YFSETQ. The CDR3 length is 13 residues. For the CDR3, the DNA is TGCGCCAGCAGTCGGGTCTCTGGAAACACCATATATTTT. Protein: CASSRVSGNTIYF.

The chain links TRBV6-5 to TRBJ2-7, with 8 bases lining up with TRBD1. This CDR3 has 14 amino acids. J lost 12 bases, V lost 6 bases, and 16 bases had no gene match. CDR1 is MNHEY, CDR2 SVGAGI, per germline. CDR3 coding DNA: TGTGCCAGCAGATCTACCGATTCAGGGGGCGCGGGGTACTTC. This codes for CASRSTDSGGAGYF.

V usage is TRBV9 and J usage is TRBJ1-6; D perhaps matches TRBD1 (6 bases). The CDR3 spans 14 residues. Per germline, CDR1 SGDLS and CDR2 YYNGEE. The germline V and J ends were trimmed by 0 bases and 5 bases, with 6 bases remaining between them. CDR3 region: CASSVGQDNSPLHF. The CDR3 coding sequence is TGTGCCAGCAGCGTAGGACAGGATAATTCACCCCTCCACTTT.

As DNA, the CDR3 is TGTGCCACCAGTGATGGTAGGGCAGGGGGTTACAATGAGCAGTTCTTC. As protein: CATSDGRAGGYNEQFF. The chain couples TRBV24-1 to TRBJ2-1; 7 positions agree with TRBD1. V gave up 3 bases and J gave up 4 bases; unmatched junction bases: 8. CDR3 length: 16 residues. Germline CDR1 reads KGHDR; CDR2 reads SFDVKD.

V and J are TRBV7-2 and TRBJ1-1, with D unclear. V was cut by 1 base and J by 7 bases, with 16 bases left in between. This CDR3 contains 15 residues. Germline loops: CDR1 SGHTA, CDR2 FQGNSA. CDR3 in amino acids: CASSLGGLLQIEAFF. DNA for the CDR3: TGTGCCAGCAGCTTAGGGGGTCTGCTACAGATTGAAGCTTTCTTT. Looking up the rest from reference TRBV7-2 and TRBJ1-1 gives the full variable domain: GAGVSQSPSNKVTEKGKDVELRCDPISGHTALYWYRQSLGQGLEFLIYFQGNSAPDKSGLPSDRFSAERTGGSVSTLTIQRTQQEDSAVYLCASSLGGLLQIEAFFGQGTRLTVV.

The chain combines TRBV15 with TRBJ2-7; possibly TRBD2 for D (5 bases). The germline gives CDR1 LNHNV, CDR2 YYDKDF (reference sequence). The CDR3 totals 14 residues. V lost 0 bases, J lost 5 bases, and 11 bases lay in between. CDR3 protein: CATSREYRENEQYF. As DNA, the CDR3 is TGTGCCACCAGCAGAGAGTATCGGGAAAACGAGCAGTACTTC.

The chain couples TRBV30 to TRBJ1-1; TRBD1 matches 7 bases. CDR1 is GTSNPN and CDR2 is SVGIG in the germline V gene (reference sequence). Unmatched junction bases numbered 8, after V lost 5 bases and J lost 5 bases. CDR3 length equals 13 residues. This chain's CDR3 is CAWAGTAGTEAFF. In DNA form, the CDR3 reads TGTGCCTGGGCCGGGACAGCGGGGACTGAAGCTTTCTTT.

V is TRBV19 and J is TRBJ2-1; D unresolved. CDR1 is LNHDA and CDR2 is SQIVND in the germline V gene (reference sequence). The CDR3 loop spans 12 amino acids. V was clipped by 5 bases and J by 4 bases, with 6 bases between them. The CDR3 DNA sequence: TGTGCCAGTAGTTATAAGTACAATGAGCAGTTCTTC. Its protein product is CASSYKYNEQFF.

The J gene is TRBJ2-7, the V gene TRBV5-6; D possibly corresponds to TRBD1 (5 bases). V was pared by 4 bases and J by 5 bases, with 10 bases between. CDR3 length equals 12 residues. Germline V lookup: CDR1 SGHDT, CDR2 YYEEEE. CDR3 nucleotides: TGTGCCAGCAGCGCAGGGAACGACGAGCAGTACTTC. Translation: CASSAGNDEQYF.

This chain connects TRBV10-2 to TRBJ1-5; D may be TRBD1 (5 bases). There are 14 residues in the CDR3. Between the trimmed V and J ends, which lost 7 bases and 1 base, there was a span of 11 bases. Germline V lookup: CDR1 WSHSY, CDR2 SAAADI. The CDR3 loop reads CASKLGESNQPQHF. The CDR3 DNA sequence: TGCGCCAGCAAGCTAGGGGAGAGCAATCAGCCCCAGCATTTT.

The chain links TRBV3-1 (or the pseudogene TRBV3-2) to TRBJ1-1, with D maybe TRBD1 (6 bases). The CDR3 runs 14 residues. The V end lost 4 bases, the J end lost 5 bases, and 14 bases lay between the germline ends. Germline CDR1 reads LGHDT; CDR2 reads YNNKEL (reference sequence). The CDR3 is CASSPAGGRTEAFF. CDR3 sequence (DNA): TGTGCCAGCAGCCCGGCCGGGGGCAGGACTGAAGCTTTCTTT.

The CDR3 sequence: CASSYSNRANTEAFF. In DNA form, the CDR3 reads TGTGCCAGCAGTTACTCGAATCGGGCCAACACTGAAGCTTTCTTT. J is TRBJ1-1 and V is TRBV6-2 or TRBV6-3; D gene uncertain. CDR1 is MNHEY, CDR2 SVGEGT, per germline. V was clipped by 0 bases and J by 2 bases, with 10 bases between them. The CDR3 sequence is 15 residues long.

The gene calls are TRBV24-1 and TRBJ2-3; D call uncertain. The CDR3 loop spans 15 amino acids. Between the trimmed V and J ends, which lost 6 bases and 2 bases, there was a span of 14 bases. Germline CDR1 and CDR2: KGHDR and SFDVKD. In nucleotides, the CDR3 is TGTGCCACCAGTTCCCTGGGTACTCTCACAGATACGCAGTATTTT. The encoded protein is CATSSLGTLTDTQYF.

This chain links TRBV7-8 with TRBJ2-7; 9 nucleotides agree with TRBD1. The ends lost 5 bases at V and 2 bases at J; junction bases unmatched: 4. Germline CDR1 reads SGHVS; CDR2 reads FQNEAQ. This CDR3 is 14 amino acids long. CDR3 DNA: TGTGCCAGCAGCGCACGACAGGGGGCCTACGAGCAGTACTTC. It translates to CASSARQGAYEQYF.

CDR3 loop: CASSILAGYEQYF. CDR3 in DNA: TGTGCCAGCAGTATACTAGCGGGATACGAGCAGTACTTC. The genes are TRBV6-5 and TRBJ2-7; 10 bases match TRBD2. Germline trimming cut 5 bases from V and 4 bases from J; bases unmatched to any gene: 2. The CDR3 sequence is 13 residues long. Germline lookup yields CDR1 MNHEY and CDR2 SVGAGI.

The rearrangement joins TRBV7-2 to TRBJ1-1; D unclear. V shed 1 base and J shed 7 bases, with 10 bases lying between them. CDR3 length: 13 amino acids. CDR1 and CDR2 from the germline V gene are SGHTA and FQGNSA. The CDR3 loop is CASSLVPGDEAFF. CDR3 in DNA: TGTGCCAGCAGCTTAGTCCCGGGAGATGAAGCTTTCTTT.

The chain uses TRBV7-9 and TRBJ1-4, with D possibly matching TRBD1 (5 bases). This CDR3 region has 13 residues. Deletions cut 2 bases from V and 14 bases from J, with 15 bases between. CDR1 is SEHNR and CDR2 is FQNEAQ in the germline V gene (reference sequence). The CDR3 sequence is CASSLSSDGGLFF. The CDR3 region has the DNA TGTGCCAGCAGCTTATCTTCGGATGGGGGGCTGTTTTTT.

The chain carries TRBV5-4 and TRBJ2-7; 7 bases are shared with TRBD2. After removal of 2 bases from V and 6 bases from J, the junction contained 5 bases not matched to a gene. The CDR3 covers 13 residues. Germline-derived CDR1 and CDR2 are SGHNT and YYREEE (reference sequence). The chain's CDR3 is CASSLELAFEQYF. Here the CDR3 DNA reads TGTGCCAGCAGCTTAGAACTAGCGTTCGAGCAGTACTTC.

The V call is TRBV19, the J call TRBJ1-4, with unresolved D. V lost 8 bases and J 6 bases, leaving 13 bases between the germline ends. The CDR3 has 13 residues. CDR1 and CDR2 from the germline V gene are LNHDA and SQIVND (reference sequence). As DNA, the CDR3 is TGTGCCAGTCGGACGGATCTGCATGAAAAACTGTTTTTT. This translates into CASRTDLHEKLFF. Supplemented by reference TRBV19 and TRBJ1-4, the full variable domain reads DGGITQSPKYLFRKEGQNVTLSCEQNLNHDAMYWYRQDPGQGLRLIYYSQIVNDFQKGDIAEGYSVSREKKESFPLTVTSAQKNPTAFYLCASRTDLHEKLFFGSGTQLSVL.

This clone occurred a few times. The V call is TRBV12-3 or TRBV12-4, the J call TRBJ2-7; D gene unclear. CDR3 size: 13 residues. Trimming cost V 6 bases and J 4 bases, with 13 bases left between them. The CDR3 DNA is TGTGCCAGCAGCCCCGGAAGGTCTTACGAGCAGTACTTC. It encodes CASSPGRSYEQYF.